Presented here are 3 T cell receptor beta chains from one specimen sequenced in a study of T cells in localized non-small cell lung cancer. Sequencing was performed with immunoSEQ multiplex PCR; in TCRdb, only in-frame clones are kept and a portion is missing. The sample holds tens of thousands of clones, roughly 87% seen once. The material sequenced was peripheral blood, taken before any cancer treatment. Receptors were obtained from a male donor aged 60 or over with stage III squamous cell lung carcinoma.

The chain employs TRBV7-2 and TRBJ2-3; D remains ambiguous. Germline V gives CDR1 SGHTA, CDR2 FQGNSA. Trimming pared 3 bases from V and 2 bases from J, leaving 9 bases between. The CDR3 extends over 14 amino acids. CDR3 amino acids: CASSFELYTDTQYF. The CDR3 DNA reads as TGTGCCAGCAGCTTCGAACTTTACACAGATACGCAGTATTTT.

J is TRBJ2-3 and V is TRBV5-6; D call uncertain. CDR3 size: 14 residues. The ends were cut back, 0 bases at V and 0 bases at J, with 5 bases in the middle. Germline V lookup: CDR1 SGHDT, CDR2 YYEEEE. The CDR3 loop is CASSLGLSTDTQYF. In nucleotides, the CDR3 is TGTGCCAGCAGCTTGGGCTTGAGCACAGATACGCAGTATTTT.

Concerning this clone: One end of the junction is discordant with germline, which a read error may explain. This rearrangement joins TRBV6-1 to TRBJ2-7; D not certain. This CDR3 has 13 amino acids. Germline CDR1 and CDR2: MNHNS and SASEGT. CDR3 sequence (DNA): TGTGCCAGCAGGGAAGTAGGATACTACGAGCAGTACTTC. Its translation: CASREVGYYEQYF.